This TCR beta chain was recovered during a study of T cells expressing NK-cell markers. Overall study context: Seven of the eight sequenced donors were classified as HCMV-seropositive, and one was classified as seronegative. Study-level points and caveats: The CD3+CD56-NKG2C+ fraction of a few donors was likewise dominated by these clonotypes.

The cDNA for TCR beta came from 5'RACE template switching with UMIs. TCRdb reanalyzed the 5' RACE reads, giving one entry per CDR3 protein sequence and no DNA. The sample's table shows about 150,000 distinct CDR3 sequences. Germline assignment: CDR1 MNHEY and CDR2 SMNVEV (reference sequence). This CDR3 comprises 14 residues. Note on this clonotype: Its antigen remains unidentified.

The chain carries TRBV27 and TRBJ1-6; TCRdb's D call, TRBD1, is unchecked because there is no DNA. This sequence was found in a man aged 18 to 30 in good health. Source material: blood T cells: a sorted CD56 or NKG2C T cell subset, CD4+ or CD8+ T cells, or bulk PBMC T cells (not recorded which). The CDR3 loop is CASRLTGLDSPLHF.